The rows below give T cell receptor beta chains drawn from one sample of a study of shared clonotypes between healthy human individuals. The repertoire was sequenced with immunoSEQ multiplex PCR; TCRdb's copy has only in-frame clones and lacks some. Here the sample spans a few million clones, around 95% being singletons. Sequenced input: naive CD8+ T cells from PBMCs. These receptors all stem from a man younger than 35 in good health. Some clones in this sample may be carry-over from other donors' samples. Both conserved end residues are part of each CDR3. Each record gives: D gene, V gene, J gene, clone size, CDR3 protein, CDR3 DNA. A D gene is named only where the DNA matches it firmly. The size of a clone is reported for some rows only, either as once, few or many, or as a class for expanded clones.

>-|TRBV28|TRBJ2-7|once
CASSPGLGVSYEQYF
TGTGCCAGCAGTCCTGGGTTGGGGGTCTCCTACGAGCAGTACTTC
>-|TRBV30|TRBJ2-6|-
CAWSERASGANVLTF
TGTGCCTGGAGTGAAAGGGCCTCTGGGGCCAACGTCCTGACTTTC
>TRBD1|TRBV6-5|TRBJ1-3|-
CASSFQSGDRGNTIYF
TGTGCCAGCAGTTTCCAGTCAGGGGACAGAGGAAACACCATATATTTT
>-|TRBV6-5|TRBJ2-2|-
CASSPRLYRELFF
TGTGCCAGCAGCCCCCGACTATACAGGGAGCTGTTTTTT
>TRBD1|TRBV5-1|TRBJ1-1|-
CVSSSDRGDNTEAFF
TGCGTCAGCAGCTCGGACAGGGGGGATAACACTGAAGCTTTCTTT
>-|TRBV27|TRBJ2-1|-
CASSPSSRASSYNEQFF
TGTGCCAGCAGTCCTTCATCCAGGGCTAGCTCCTACAATGAGCAGTTCTTC
>TRBD1|TRBV19|TRBJ2-7|-
CASSIDRDRVEQYF
TGTGCCAGTAGTATCGACCGGGACAGGGTGGAGCAGTACTTC
>-|TRBV27|TRBJ2-3|-
CASSPYREPDTQYF
TGTGCCAGCAGTCCGTACAGGGAACCAGATACGCAGTATTTT
>-|TRBV29-1|TRBJ1-2|once
CSVTADGTGLYGYTF
TGCAGCGTTACGGCGGACGGTACAGGCCTCTATGGCTACACCTTC
>TRBD1|TRBV7-9|TRBJ1-2|few
CASSPTGTGIGYTF
TGTGCCAGCAGCCCTACCGGGACAGGGATTGGCTACACCTTC
>TRBD2|TRBV27|TRBJ2-4|-
CASSSAGESNIQYF
TGTGCCAGCAGTTCAGCGGGAGAATCGAACATTCAGTACTTC
>-|TRBV29-1|TRBJ2-2|-
CSVVRDANTGELFF
TGCAGCGTTGTCCGGGACGCGAACACCGGGGAGCTGTTTTTT
>-|TRBV27|TRBJ2-7|-
CASGRPERPYEQYF
TGTGCCAGCGGTCGGCCAGAACGGCCCTACGAGCAGTACTTC
>-|TRBV7-9|TRBJ2-7|-
CASSLWEESYEQYF
TGTGCCAGCAGCTTATGGGAGGAATCCTACGAGCAGTACTTC
>-|TRBV18|TRBJ2-3|once
CASSPPSGAVDTQYF
TGTGCCAGCTCACCACCCTCAGGGGCCGTAGATACGCAGTATTTT
>-|TRBV7-9|TRBJ2-3|-
CATDIDGADTQYF
TGTGCCACCGACATCGATGGTGCAGATACGCAGTATTTT
>-|TRBV5-1|TRBJ2-2|-
CASSSYPGPLRSLANTGELFF
TGCGCCAGCAGCTCCTACCCCGGACCCTTACGTTCCCTCGCGAACACCGGGGAGCTGTTTTTT
>TRBD1|TRBV6-6|TRBJ1-5|-
CASSTDRVHQPQHF
TGTGCCAGCAGTACGGACAGGGTCCATCAGCCCCAGCATTTT
>TRBD1|TRBV5-6|TRBJ1-5|-
CASSLGQGLNQPQHF
TGTGCCAGCAGCTTGGGACAGGGCCTCAATCAGCCCCAGCATTTT
>-|TRBV6-1|TRBJ2-7|-
CASSEGVVGYEQYF
TGTGCCAGCAGTGAAGGAGTGGTGGGCTACGAGCAGTACTTC
>-|TRBV15|TRBJ2-7|-
CATSSASRSGEQYF
TGTGCCACCAGCAGTGCTAGCAGGAGTGGCGAGCAGTACTTC
>-|TRBV28|TRBJ2-7|-
CASSGPPYEQYF
TGTGCCAGCAGTGGCCCTCCCTACGAGCAGTACTTC
>-|TRBV5-1|TRBJ2-6|-
CASSALSVEKHSGANVLTF
TGCGCCAGCAGCGCGCTATCAGTCGAAAAGCACTCTGGGGCCAACGTCCTGACTTTC
>-|TRBV28|TRBJ2-1|-
CASSFYGNEQFF
TGTGCCAGCAGTTTTTATGGCAATGAGCAGTTCTTC
>-|TRBV27|TRBJ2-2|-
CASSLLFAGELFF
TGTGCCAGCAGTTTATTATTCGCCGGGGAGCTGTTTTTT
>TRBD1|TRBV11-2|TRBJ1-4|-
CASSLNPGQGEKLFF
TGTGCCAGCAGCTTAAACCCGGGACAGGGGGAAAAACTGTTTTTT
>-|TRBV4-3|TRBJ2-7|-
CASSQDAGPYEQYF
TGCGCCAGCAGCCAAGATGCGGGACCCTACGAGCAGTACTTC
>TRBD2|TRBV19|TRBJ2-1|once
CASSSLAGLNEQFF
TGTGCCAGTAGTAGTTTAGCGGGACTCAATGAGCAGTTCTTC
>TRBD2|TRBV28|TRBJ2-7|-
CASSPPGTSATYEQYF
TGTGCCAGCAGCCCCCCCGGGACTAGCGCAACCTACGAGCAGTACTTC
>-|TRBV29-1|TRBJ2-7|-
CSAEGLSGVGTYEQYF
TGCAGCGCCGAGGGGTTGTCGGGGGTAGGGACCTACGAGCAGTACTTC
>-|TRBV19|TRBJ2-3|-
CASTRRREMGTDTQYF
TGTGCCAGTACCCGACGCCGGGAGATGGGTACAGATACGCAGTATTTT
>TRBD2|TRBV29-1|TRBJ2-2|-
CSVEFPLASGGNTGELFF
TGCAGCGTTGAATTCCCCTTGGCTAGCGGAGGGAACACCGGGGAGCTGTTTTTT
>-|TRBV6-5|TRBJ2-7|-
CASSYSREPSSYEQYF
TGTGCCAGCAGTTACTCGAGAGAGCCTAGCTCCTACGAGCAGTACTTC
>TRBD2|TRBV7-6|TRBJ2-7|-
CASSLPAGGRGSYEQYF
TGTGCCAGCAGCTTACCAGCGGGAGGGAGAGGATCCTACGAGCAGTACTTC
>TRBD2|TRBV27|TRBJ2-2|-
CASSGSMAGGYPGELFF
TGTGCCAGCTCCGGGTCGATGGCGGGAGGATACCCCGGGGAGCTGTTTTTT
>-|TRBV11-2|TRBJ1-3|-
CASSFQGSGNTIYF
TGTGCCAGCAGCTTTCAGGGGTCTGGAAACACCATATATTTT
>-|TRBV29-1|TRBJ2-1|-
CSVYGGEYNEQFF
TGCAGCGTATACGGCGGGGAATACAATGAGCAGTTCTTC
>TRBD1|TRBV6-1|TRBJ2-5|once
CASSELTGVEETQYF
TGTGCCAGCAGTGAATTGACAGGGGTTGAGGAGACCCAGTACTTC
>-|TRBV9|TRBJ2-3|-
CASSVEGQPDTQYF
TGTGCCAGCAGCGTAGAAGGGCAACCAGATACGCAGTATTTT
>-|TRBV29-1|TRBJ2-1|-
CSVGDRLSYNEQFF
TGCAGCGTTGGAGACAGACTCTCCTACAATGAGCAGTTCTTC
>TRBD1|TRBV27|TRBJ1-2|-
CASRGQGRGYTF
TGTGCCAGCAGGGGACAGGGGCGGGGCTACACCTTC
>-|TRBV7-9|TRBJ1-1|-
CASSLPAQGAEAFF
TGTGCCAGCAGCTTGCCAGCTCAGGGCGCTGAAGCTTTCTTT
>-|TRBV4-1|TRBJ2-1|-
CASSQLGSNEQFF
TGCGCCAGCAGCCAACTAGGTTCGAATGAGCAGTTCTTC
>-|TRBV27|TRBJ2-1|once
CASSLSAPYNEQFF
TGTGCCAGCAGTTTATCGGCGCCCTACAATGAGCAGTTCTTC
>-|TRBV27|TRBJ2-1|-
CASSVNGNEQFF
TGTGCCAGCAGTGTTAATGGGAATGAGCAGTTCTTC
>-|TRBV19|TRBJ2-2|-
CASTRRWGTGELFF
TGTGCCAGTACCCGAAGGTGGGGCACCGGGGAGCTGTTTTTT
>-|TRBV7-2|TRBJ2-7|few
CASSPGSHEQYF
TGTGCCAGCAGCCCCGGCTCCCACGAGCAGTACTTC
>TRBD2|TRBV28|TRBJ2-7|-
CASSFQGGGYEQYF
TGTGCCAGCAGTTTTCAGGGCGGGGGCTACGAGCAGTACTTC
>-|TRBV15|TRBJ1-1|-
CATSWVNAEAFF
TGTGCCACCAGCTGGGTGAACGCTGAAGCTTTCTTT
>TRBD1|TRBV5-1|TRBJ1-1|few
CASSLVIGTGLTEAFF
TGCGCCAGCAGCTTGGTGATCGGGACAGGGCTCACTGAAGCTTTCTTT
>-|TRBV7-6|TRBJ2-2|-
CASSPTAAGELFF
TGTGCCAGCAGCCCCACAGCGGCCGGGGAGCTGTTTTTT
>TRBD1|TRBV4-1|TRBJ1-2|-
CASSLPRTGQAYGYTF
TGCGCCAGCAGCCTCCCCCGGACGGGACAGGCCTATGGCTACACCTTC
>-|TRBV21-1|TRBJ2-4|few
CASSKEGGRERAKNIQYF
TGTGCCAGCAGCAAAGAAGGCGGGAGGGAACGCGCCAAAAACATTCAGTACTTC
>TRBD1|TRBV6-1|TRBJ2-3|-
CASSARTGTQYF
TGTGCCAGCAGTGCAAGGACAGGAACGCAGTATTTT
>TRBD1|TRBV4-1|TRBJ2-5|-
CASSRRDSQETQYF
TGCGCCAGCAGCCGCCGGGACAGCCAAGAGACCCAGTACTTC
>-|TRBV7-8|TRBJ1-2|-
CASSSGGQGHGYTF
TGTGCCAGCAGCTCCGGCGGGCAGGGCCATGGCTACACCTTC
>TRBD2|TRBV7-9|TRBJ2-3|-
CASSRPTSDSTDTQYF
TGTGCCAGCAGCCGTCCGACTAGCGACAGCACAGATACGCAGTATTTT
>-|TRBV19|TRBJ2-7|-
CASSIVASPYEQYF
TGTGCCAGTAGTATTGTGGCGTCACCCTACGAGCAGTACTTC
>-|TRBV10-2|TRBJ2-5|-
CASSEFLEENQYF
TGCGCCAGCAGTGAGTTCCTTGAAGAGAACCAGTACTTC
>-|TRBV9|TRBJ1-1|-
CASSARPVNTEAFF
TGTGCCAGCAGCGCCCGCCCGGTTAACACTGAAGCTTTCTTT